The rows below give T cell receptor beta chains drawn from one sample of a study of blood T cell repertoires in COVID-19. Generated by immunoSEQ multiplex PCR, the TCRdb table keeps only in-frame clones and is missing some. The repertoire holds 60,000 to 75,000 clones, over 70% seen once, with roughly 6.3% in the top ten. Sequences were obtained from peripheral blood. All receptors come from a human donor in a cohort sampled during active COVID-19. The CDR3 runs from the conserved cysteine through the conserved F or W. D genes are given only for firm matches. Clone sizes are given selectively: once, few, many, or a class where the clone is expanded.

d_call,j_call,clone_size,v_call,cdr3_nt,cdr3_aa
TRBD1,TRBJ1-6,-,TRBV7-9,TGTGCCAGCAGCTCTGGGGGACAGCGTAATTCACCCCTCCACTTT,CASSSGGQRNSPLHF
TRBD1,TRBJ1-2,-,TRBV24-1,TGTGCCACCAGTCCAGGGACAGGGGAGCTTGGCTACACCTTC,CATSPGTGELGYTF
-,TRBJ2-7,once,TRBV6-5,TGTGCCAGCAGTAGTCACGGAGAGTTATACGAGCAGTACTTC,CASSSHGELYEQYF
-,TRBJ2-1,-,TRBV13,TGTGCCAGCAGCTTAGGACTCACGACCTACAATGAGCAGTTCTTC,CASSLGLTTYNEQFF
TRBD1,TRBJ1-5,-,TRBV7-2,TGTGCCAGCAGCTATGGGACAGGGGTTGTTTGGGCCCAGCATTTT,CASSYGTGVVWAQHF
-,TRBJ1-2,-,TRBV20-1,TGCACCTTGCAGGGGACCTATGGCTACACCTTC,CTLQGTYGYTF
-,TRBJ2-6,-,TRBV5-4,TGTGCCAGCAGCCCCATGGAGAGGGGGGGGGCCAACGTCCTGACTTTC,CASSPMERGGANVLTF
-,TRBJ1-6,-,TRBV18,TGTGCCAGCTCACCCGGGGGGAGTAATTCACCCCTCCACTTT,CASSPGGSNSPLHF
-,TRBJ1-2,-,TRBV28,TGTGCCAGCACCCTGAGTTGGGGGACACGGGATGGCTACACCTTC,CASTLSWGTRDGYTF
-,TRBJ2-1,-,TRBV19,TGTGCCAGTAGGCGGGGGCTACACAATGAGCAGTTCTTC,CASRRGLHNEQFF
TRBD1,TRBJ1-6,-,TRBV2,TGTGCCAGCAGATACACCCTAAGACAGGGTAATAATTCACCCCTCCACTTT,CASRYTLRQGNNSPLHF
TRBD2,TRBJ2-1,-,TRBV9,TGTGCCAGCAGCGCCCGGACTAGCGGGAGGATATTTTCCTACAATGAGCAGTTCTTC,CASSARTSGRIFSYNEQFF